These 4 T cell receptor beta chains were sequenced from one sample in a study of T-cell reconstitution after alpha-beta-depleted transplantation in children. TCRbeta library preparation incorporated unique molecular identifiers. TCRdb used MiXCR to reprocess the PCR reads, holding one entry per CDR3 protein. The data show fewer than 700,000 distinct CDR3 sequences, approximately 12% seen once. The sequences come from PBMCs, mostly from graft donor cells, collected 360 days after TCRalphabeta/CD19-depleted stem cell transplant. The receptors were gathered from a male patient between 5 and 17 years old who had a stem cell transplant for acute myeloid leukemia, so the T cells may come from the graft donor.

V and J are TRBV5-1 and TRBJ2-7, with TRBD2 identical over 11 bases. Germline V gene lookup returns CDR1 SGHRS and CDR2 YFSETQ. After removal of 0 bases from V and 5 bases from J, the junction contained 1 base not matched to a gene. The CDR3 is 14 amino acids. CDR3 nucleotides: TGCGCCAGCAGCTTGGAGGGACTAGCGGACGAGCAGTACTTC. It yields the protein CASSLEGLADEQYF.

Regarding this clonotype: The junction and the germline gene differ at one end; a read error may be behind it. The DNA for the CDR3 is TGTGCCAGCCGGGGACAGGTGGAAGAGACCGAGTACTTC. It encodes CASRGQVEETEYF. The V and J genes are TRBV10-3 and TRBJ2-5; TRBD1 matches 8 bases. This CDR3 spans 13 amino acids. Germline assignment: CDR1 ENHRY and CDR2 SYGVKD.

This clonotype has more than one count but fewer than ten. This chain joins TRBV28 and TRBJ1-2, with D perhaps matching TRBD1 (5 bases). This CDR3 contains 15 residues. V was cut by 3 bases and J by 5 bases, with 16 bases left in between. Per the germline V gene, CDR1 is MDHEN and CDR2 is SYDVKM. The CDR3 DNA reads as TGTGCCAGCAGTTTTGGACTCCTCGGGGGGTATGGCTACACCTTC. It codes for CASSFGLLGGYGYTF.

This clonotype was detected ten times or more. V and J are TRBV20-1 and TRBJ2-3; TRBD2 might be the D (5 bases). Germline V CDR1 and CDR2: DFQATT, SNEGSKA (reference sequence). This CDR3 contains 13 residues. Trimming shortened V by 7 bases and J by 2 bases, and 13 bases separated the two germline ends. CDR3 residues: CSELLVATDTQYF. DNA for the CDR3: TGCAGTGAATTACTAGTGGCCACAGATACGCAGTATTTT.